Below are 11 T cell receptor beta chains sequenced from a single sample in a study of chemoradiotherapy in HPV16-positive cancers. Here immunoSEQ multiplex PCR was the method, and the copy in TCRdb shows in-frame clones only, minus some. The data contain around 25,000 clones, approximately 94% of them seen just once; the ten biggest clones take up approximately 23%. Material: blood, obtained from a patient who underwent chemoradiotherapy. These receptors were obtained from a human donor with HPV-associated anogenital cancer.

This clone was recorded once. The CDR3 bases are TGTGCCAGCAGCTGGGGACAGGTGGAAACCTTC. Its protein is CASSWGQVETF. The chain has TRBV13 and TRBJ1-2, with 8 positions matching TRBD1. CDR3 length: 11 amino acids. Germline loops: CDR1 PRHDT, CDR2 FYEKMQ (reference sequence). With 4 bases clipped from V and 14 bases from J, the junction kept 6 bases outside the gene matches.

The chain is built from TRBV27 and TRBJ1-2; no definite D call. Germline V gene data show CDR1 as MNHEY and CDR2 as SMNVEV (reference sequence). V was cut by 6 bases and J by 0 bases, with 11 bases left in between. The CDR3 is 14 residues long. The CDR3 DNA follows: TGTGCCAGCAGCAGGACCGGCTCTAACTATGGCTACACCTTC. As protein: CASSRTGSNYGYTF.

The V gene is TRBV19, the J gene TRBJ1-5; TRBD1 agrees at 9 bases. Losses at the gene ends were 6 bases for V and 8 bases for J; bases not matched to a gene: 8. Germline CDR1 is LNHDA and CDR2 is SQIVND (reference sequence). This CDR3 is built from 14 residues. The chain's CDR3 is CASSGQGKWEPQHF. CDR3 nucleotides: TGTGCCAGTAGCGGACAGGGGAAATGGGAGCCCCAGCATTTT.

The chain carries TRBV7-2 and TRBJ2-5; 8 nucleotides line up with TRBD1. This CDR3 comprises 13 residues. J gave up 9 bases and V 2 bases, and 5 bases lay outside the gene matches. CDR1 is SGHTA, CDR2 FQGNSA, per germline. The DNA for the CDR3 is TGTGCCAGCAGCTTAACACAGGGGGGTCCCCAGTACTTC. Translating gives CASSLTQGGPQYF.

This clone has a single count. The chain is built from TRBV4-2 and TRBJ2-7; D remains unclear. This CDR3 has 16 amino acids. Per the germline V gene, CDR1 is LGHNA and CDR2 is YNFKEQ. The ends were cut back, 0 bases at V and 2 bases at J, with 14 bases in the middle. The CDR3 here is CASSQEMRSGAYEQYF. CDR3 nucleotides: TGTGCCAGCAGCCAAGAGATGCGTTCGGGTGCCTACGAGCAGTACTTC.

The J gene is TRBJ2-5, the V gene TRBV27, with D possibly being TRBD1 or TRBD2 (5 bases each). From germline, CDR1 is MNHEY and CDR2 SMNVEV (reference sequence). Trimming removed 7 bases from V and 3 bases from J, with 18 bases in between. There are 15 residues in the CDR3. The CDR3: CASKGSALGEETQYF. The CDR3 DNA sequence: TGTGCCAGCAAGGGTAGCGCTCTGGGGGAAGAGACCCAGTACTTC.

The chain couples TRBV2 to TRBJ2-7; no clear D. Trimming removed 6 bases at V and 1 base at J, with 13 bases between. The germline V gene has CDR1 SNHLY and CDR2 FYNNEI. CDR3 length equals 14 residues. CDR3 bases: TGTGCCAGCAGCAGCAACGGCCTATCCTACGAGCAGTACTTC. Its translation: CASSSNGLSYEQYF.

The genes are TRBV9 and TRBJ1-2; D gene ambiguous. The germline V and J ends were trimmed by 0 bases and 8 bases, with 17 bases remaining between them. This CDR3 is 15 amino acids long. Germline CDR1 and CDR2: SGDLS and YYNGEE. The CDR3 DNA sequence: TGTGCCAGCAGCGTAGATTCTGGAGGGAAGGGCGGCTACACCTTC. It encodes CASSVDSGGKGGYTF.

The chain couples TRBV7-9 to TRBJ1-1, with a weak D call TRBD1 (6 bases). Germline lookup yields CDR1 SEHNR and CDR2 FQNEAQ (reference sequence). The CDR3 totals 15 residues. Trimming pared 1 base from V and 1 base from J, leaving 10 bases between. CDR3 sequence: CASSLDPTGNTEAFF. The CDR3 nucleotides are TGTGCCAGCAGCTTAGACCCGACAGGGAACACTGAAGCTTTCTTT.

The rearrangement uses TRBV6-6 and TRBJ2-5, with 10 bases lining up with TRBD2. The junction had 6 bases not matched to a gene; V was cut back by 2 bases and J by 3 bases. CDR1 MNHNY and CDR2 SVGAGI come from the germline V gene (reference sequence). This CDR3 has 16 residues. This CDR3 is CASSYKLAGREETQYF. Written as DNA, the CDR3 is TGTGCCAGCAGTTACAAACTAGCGGGGAGGGAAGAGACCCAGTACTTC.

The chain has TRBV18 and TRBJ1-4; 10 positions agree with TRBD1. V was clipped by 3 bases and J by 7 bases; unmatched bases: 2. From germline, CDR1 is KGHSH and CDR2 LQKENI. The CDR3 is made up of 14 amino acids. The DNA of the CDR3 is TGTGCCAGCTCACCCCGGGACAGGGGTGAAAAACTGTTTTTT. Protein sequence: CASSPRDRGEKLFF.